The source of this TCR beta chain is a study of a mutant IDH1 vaccine in newly diagnosed glioma. Per germline, CDR1 MNHEY and CDR2 SVGAGI. V lost 1 base to trimming and J lost 0 bases, with 11 bases between them. There are 16 residues in the CDR3. The sample's time point: week 11, during vaccination. Topical imiquimod accompanied each vaccine dose, which consisted of 300 ug of mutant IDH1 20-mer peptide. Diagnosis in the donors showed new WHO grade 3 or 4 astrocytomas that were IDH1-mutant and ATRX-lost. As for this clone: Its antigen is unidentified.

Clones were read by immunoSEQ multiplex PCR, and TCRdb kept only the in-frame ones, dropping some. The sample lists tens of thousands of clones; roughly 70% were seen once. The TCR originated in a man aged 18-30 years with glioma. Some clones in this sample may be carry-over from other donors' samples. Sequenced here: peripheral blood mononuclear cells (PBMCs), sampled from a glioma patient whose treatment included an IDH1 peptide vaccine. The gene calls are TRBV6-5 and TRBJ2-3; a weak D match, TRBD1 (5 bases). CDR3 nucleotides: TGTGCCAGCAGTTACTGGGGCCTTCCTAGCACAGATACGCAGTATTTT. Encoded protein: CASSYWGLPSTDTQYF.